Shown below are 9 T cell receptor beta chains from a single sample sequenced in a study of blood T cell repertoires in COVID-19. Method: immunoSEQ multiplex PCR; TCRdb's copy keeps in-frame clones and lacks some. The sample lists 65,000 or so clones; 82% were seen once. Sequencing was carried out using peripheral blood. The receptors derive from a man aged 55 to 69 with acute or convalescent COVID-19.

This sequence joins TRBV7-2 and TRBJ1-5; perhaps TRBD1 as D (5 bases). The germline V gene encodes CDR1 SGHTA and CDR2 FQGNSA. The CDR3 extends over 13 amino acids. The V end was cut by 3 bases, the J end by 6 bases, with 9 bases between. The CDR3 nucleotides are TGTGCCAGCAGCTTTGAAAGGGGTCAGCCCCAGCATTTT. Translation: CASSFERGQPQHF.

The CDR3: CASSQPWTGMDYGYTF. The CDR3 DNA is TGCGCCAGCAGCCAGCCCTGGACAGGGATGGACTATGGCTACACCTTC. J is TRBJ1-2 and V is TRBV4-1, with 8 positions matching TRBD1. Trimming at V came to 3 bases and at J to 3 bases, leaving 9 bases not matched to a gene. CDR3 length: 16 amino acids. Per the germline V gene, CDR1 is MGHRA and CDR2 is YSYEKL.

This chain uses TRBV28 with TRBJ1-4; the match to TRBD1 covers 8 bases. J lost 11 bases, V lost 6 bases, and 5 bases had no gene match. Germline V gene sequence: CDR1 MDHEN, CDR2 SYDVKM. The CDR3 sequence is 12 residues long. CDR3 protein: CASRGQVRKLFF. DNA for the CDR3: TGTGCCAGCAGGGGACAGGTTAGGAAACTGTTTTTT. Supplemented by reference TRBV28 and TRBJ1-4, the full variable domain reads DVKVTQSSRYLVKRTGEKVFLECVQDMDHENMFWYRQDPGLGLRLIYFSYDVKMKEKGDIPEGYSVSREKKERFSLILESASTNQTSMYLCASRGQVRKLFFGSGTQLSVL.

V and J are TRBV5-1 and TRBJ2-7; no definite D call. Germline V gene lookup returns CDR1 SGHRS and CDR2 YFSETQ. This CDR3 comprises 11 residues. Trimming removed 3 bases from V and 5 bases from J, with 6 bases in between. The CDR3 sequence is CASSSIDEQYF. The CDR3, as DNA: TGCGCCAGCAGCTCTATAGACGAGCAGTACTTC.

The V and J genes are TRBV9 and TRBJ1-2, with TRBD1 identical over 7 bases. The CDR3 is made up of 11 amino acids. CDR1 SGDLS and CDR2 YYNGEE come from the germline V gene. J gave up 8 bases and V 2 bases, and 0 bases lay outside the gene matches. Here the CDR3 reads CASSVGQGYTF. The CDR3 DNA reads TGTGCCAGCAGCGTGGGACAGGGCTACACCTTC.

The chain couples TRBV28 to TRBJ1-2; 10 bases are shared with TRBD1. CDR1 and CDR2 from the germline V gene are MDHEN and SYDVKM. The CDR3 is 15 amino acids. The junction had 9 bases not matched to a gene; V was cut back by 7 bases and J by 4 bases. CDR3 nucleotide sequence: TGTGCCAGCACGACAGGGGGCGAATCGGGCTATGGCTACACCTTC. Its protein product is CASTTGGESGYGYTF.

The chain combines TRBV2 with TRBJ2-2, with 7 bases that match TRBD2. Germline values: CDR1 SNHLY, CDR2 FYNNEI. The CDR3 runs 14 residues. Losses at the gene ends were 6 bases for V and 6 bases for J; bases not matched to a gene: 7. CDR3 amino acids: CASRPTAGAGELFF. CDR3 nucleotide sequence: TGTGCCAGCAGACCTACGGCGGGGGCCGGGGAGCTGTTTTTT.

V is TRBV19 and J is TRBJ1-2, with 8 bases lining up with TRBD1. After removal of 4 bases from V and 4 bases from J, the junction contained 8 bases not matched to a gene. The CDR3 length is 15 residues. Germline CDR1 LNHDA, CDR2 SQIVND (reference sequence). The CDR3 sequence is CASSNTGTGPYGYTF. The DNA of the CDR3 is TGTGCCAGTAGTAATACCGGGACAGGACCCTATGGCTACACCTTC.

The chain carries TRBV24-1 and TRBJ2-5, with D possibly matching TRBD1 (6 bases). Germline V gene lookup returns CDR1 KGHDR and CDR2 SFDVKD. The CDR3 has 15 amino acids. The V end lost 3 bases, the J end lost 3 bases, and 13 bases lay between the germline ends. The CDR3, as DNA: TGTGCCACCAGTGATCCTACAGGGACAAAAGAGACCCAGTACTTC. This gives the protein CATSDPTGTKETQYF.